Each of the 14 T cell receptor beta chains below was sequenced from the same sample in a study of shared clonotypes between healthy human individuals. Clones were read by immunoSEQ multiplex PCR, and TCRdb kept only the in-frame ones, dropping some. The sample has 2 million to 3 million clones, approximately 93% seen once. Sequencing was done on a sample of naive CD4+ T cells from PBMCs. Specified subset: CD45RA+ positively selected. These receptors were taken from a young man in good health. Some clones in this sample may be carry-over from other donors' samples.

The chain recombines TRBV2 with TRBJ2-3; D perhaps matches TRBD2 (5 bases). CDR3 size: 12 residues. V was clipped by 8 bases and J by 4 bases, with 10 bases between them. CDR1 is SNHLY, CDR2 FYNNEI, per germline. The CDR3 DNA reads TGTGCCAGCTTAGAGAGGGCAGATACGCAGTATTTT. This encodes CASLERADTQYF.

This chain uses TRBV28 with TRBJ2-2; no firm D call. CDR1 is MDHEN, CDR2 SYDVKM, per germline. The CDR3 is made up of 15 amino acids. V was pared by 2 bases and J by 3 bases, with 10 bases between. This CDR3 is CASSLVRRYTGELFF. CDR3 in DNA: TGTGCCAGCAGTTTAGTTAGAAGGTACACCGGGGAGCTGTTTTTT.

J is TRBJ1-2 and V is TRBV25-1, with 10 positions matching TRBD1. Germline CDR1 is MGHDK and CDR2 is SYGVNS. After removal of 5 bases from V and 8 bases from J, the junction contained 5 bases not matched to a gene. The CDR3 is 13 amino acids. CDR3 in amino acids: CASSRDRGRGYTF. CDR3 DNA: TGTGCCAGCAGTCGGGACAGGGGTAGAGGCTACACCTTC.

J is TRBJ2-3 and V is TRBV4-1; 7 bases agree with TRBD2. V gave up 1 base and J gave up 4 bases; unmatched junction bases: 8. Germline CDR1 and CDR2: MGHRA and YSYEKL. The CDR3 totals 16 residues. CDR3 amino acids: CASSQVTSSFSDTQYF. CDR3 in DNA: TGCGCCAGCAGCCAAGTGACTAGCAGCTTTTCAGATACGCAGTATTTT.

The chain couples TRBV27 to TRBJ2-5; 15 positions agree with TRBD2. V lost 9 bases to trimming and J lost 0 bases; unmatched junction nucleotides: 5. The CDR3 sequence is 16 residues long. Looked up from germline, CDR1 is MNHEY and CDR2 is SMNVEV (reference sequence). The CDR3 bases are TGTGCCAGTATGGGACTAGCGGGGGGCAACCAAGAGACCCAGTACTTC. Its protein product is CASMGLAGGNQETQYF.

This clone was seen more than once but under ten times. This chain's CDR3 is CASSRGSHSGNTIYF. CDR3 coding DNA: TGTGCCAGCTCGAGGGGGAGCCACTCTGGAAACACCATATATTTT. The chain employs TRBV5-6 and TRBJ1-3; the D gene is possibly TRBD1 (6 bases). Germline lookup yields CDR1 SGHDT and CDR2 YYEEEE. This CDR3 has 15 amino acids. V was shortened by 7 bases and J by 0 bases, with 14 bases between the two germline ends.

Only a few counts were recorded for this clone. One end of the junction fails to match germline, which may point to a read error. The rearrangement joins TRBV28 to TRBJ1-4; D is possibly TRBD1 (5 bases). CDR3 length equals 14 residues. Looked up from germline, CDR1 is MDHEN and CDR2 is SYDVKM. CDR3 nucleotide sequence: TGTGCCAGCAGTCCACCCGGGGGACTAGGAGCATGCAGTTTT. This codes for CASSPPGGLGACSF.

Only a few counts were recorded for this clone. The chain joins TRBV5-4 to TRBJ1-2; D possibly corresponds to TRBD1 (6 bases). From germline, CDR1 is SGHNT and CDR2 YYREEE (reference sequence). The CDR3 covers 14 residues. Between the trimmed V and J ends, which lost 3 bases and 7 bases, there was a span of 16 bases. The CDR3 bases are TGTGCCAGCAGCTGGGCCCCCAGGGGCCGTGGCTACACCTTC. Protein product: CASSWAPRGRGYTF.

This chain uses TRBV28 with TRBJ2-7, with D possibly matching TRBD2 (6 bases). Germline V gene data show CDR1 as MDHEN and CDR2 as SYDVKM. The CDR3 spans 13 residues. V was cut by 7 bases and J by 1 base, with 11 bases left in between. The CDR3 here is CASTGGNSYEQYF. DNA of the CDR3: TGTGCCAGCACTGGCGGGAATTCCTACGAGCAGTACTTC.

CDR3 sequence reads: CSVGQGSVYNEQFF. The CDR3 DNA sequence: TGCAGCGTTGGGCAGGGGAGTGTATACAATGAGCAGTTCTTC. The chain combines TRBV29-1 with TRBJ2-1; tentatively, D is TRBD1 (6 bases). Germline CDR1 reads SQVTM; CDR2 reads ANQGSEA. The V end lost 4 bases, the J end lost 4 bases, and 14 bases lay between the germline ends. This CDR3 spans 14 amino acids.

This clone was counted a single time. This rearrangement joins TRBV29-1 to TRBJ1-1; possibly TRBD1 for D (6 bases). There are 13 residues in the CDR3. The germline V gene encodes CDR1 SQVTM and CDR2 ANQGSEA. Trimming took 6 bases from V and 1 from J, leaving 12 bases between them. The CDR3 nucleotides read TGCAGCGTCCGGGACATTAGGAACACTGAAGCTTTCTTT. It is translated as CSVRDIRNTEAFF. The full variable domain, in which reference TRBV29-1 and TRBJ1-1 provide the parts outside the CDR3, is SAVISQKPSRDICQRGTSLTIQCQVDSQVTMMFWYRQQPGQSLTLIATANQGSEATYESGFVIDKFPISRPNLTFSTLTVSNMSPEDSSIYLCSVRDIRNTEAFFGQGTRLTVV.

This clone was counted a few times. V and J are TRBV14 and TRBJ1-1; 7 positions match TRBD1. V trimming: 5 bases; J trimming: 5 bases; junction bases outside the gene matches: 14. This CDR3 comprises 16 residues. Germline V CDR1 and CDR2: SGHDN, FVKESK. CDR3 amino acids: CASSRGTIGGPTEAFF. CDR3 sequence (DNA): TGTGCCAGCAGCAGGGGCACCATAGGGGGCCCAACTGAAGCTTTCTTT.

The count of this clone is one. V and J are TRBV28 and TRBJ2-1, with D possibly matching TRBD2 (5 bases). The V gene lost 2 bases and the J gene lost 5 bases, with 10 bases spanning the gap. This CDR3 contains 14 residues. The germline gives CDR1 MDHEN, CDR2 SYDVKM. In DNA, the CDR3 is TGTGCCAGCAGTTTAGTCAGCGGAAACAATGAGCAGTTCTTC. Its translation is CASSLVSGNNEQFF.

The V and J genes are TRBV5-4 and TRBJ2-2, with TRBD2 identical over 7 bases. This CDR3 contains 15 residues. CDR1 SGHNT and CDR2 YYREEE come from the germline V gene (reference sequence). V trimming: 0 bases; J trimming: 6 bases; junction bases outside the gene matches: 5. CDR3 sequence: CASSLAGTKAGELFF. Here the CDR3 DNA reads TGTGCCAGCAGCTTGGCCGGGACTAAGGCCGGGGAGCTGTTTTTT.